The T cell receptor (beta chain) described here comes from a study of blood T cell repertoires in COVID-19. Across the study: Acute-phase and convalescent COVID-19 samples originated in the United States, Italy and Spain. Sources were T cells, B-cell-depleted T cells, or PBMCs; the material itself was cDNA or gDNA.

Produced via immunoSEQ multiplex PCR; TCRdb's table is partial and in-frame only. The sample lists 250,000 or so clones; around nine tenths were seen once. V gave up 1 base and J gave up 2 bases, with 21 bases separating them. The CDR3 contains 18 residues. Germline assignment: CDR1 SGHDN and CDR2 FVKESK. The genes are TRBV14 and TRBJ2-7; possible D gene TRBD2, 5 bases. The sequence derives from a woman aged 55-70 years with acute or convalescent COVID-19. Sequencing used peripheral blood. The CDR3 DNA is TGTGCCAGCAGCCAAGTAGAGGGTCAGAAAAATATTCCCTACGAGCAGTACTTC. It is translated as CASSQVEGQKNIPYEQYF.